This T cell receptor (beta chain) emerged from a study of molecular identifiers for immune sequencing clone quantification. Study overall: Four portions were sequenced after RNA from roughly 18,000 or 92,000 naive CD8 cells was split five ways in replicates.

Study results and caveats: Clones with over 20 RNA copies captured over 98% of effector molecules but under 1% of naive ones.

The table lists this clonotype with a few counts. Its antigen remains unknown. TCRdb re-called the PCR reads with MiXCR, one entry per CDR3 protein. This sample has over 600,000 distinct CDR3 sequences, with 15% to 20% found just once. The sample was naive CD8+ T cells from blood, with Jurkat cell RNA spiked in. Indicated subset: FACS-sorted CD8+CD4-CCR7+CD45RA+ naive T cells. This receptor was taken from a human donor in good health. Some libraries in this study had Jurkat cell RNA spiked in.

CDR3 sequence (DNA): TGTGCCAGTAGTATAGGGAGTAGGGGGGCCGGGGAGCTGTTTTTT. It translates to CASSIGSRGAGELFF. The chain joins TRBV19 to TRBJ2-2; possibly TRBD1 or TRBD2 for D (6 bases each). With 1 base removed from V and 6 bases from J, the gap between germline ends came to 12 bases. This CDR3 is built from 15 residues. CDR1 and CDR2 (germline): LNHDA, SQIVND (reference sequence).